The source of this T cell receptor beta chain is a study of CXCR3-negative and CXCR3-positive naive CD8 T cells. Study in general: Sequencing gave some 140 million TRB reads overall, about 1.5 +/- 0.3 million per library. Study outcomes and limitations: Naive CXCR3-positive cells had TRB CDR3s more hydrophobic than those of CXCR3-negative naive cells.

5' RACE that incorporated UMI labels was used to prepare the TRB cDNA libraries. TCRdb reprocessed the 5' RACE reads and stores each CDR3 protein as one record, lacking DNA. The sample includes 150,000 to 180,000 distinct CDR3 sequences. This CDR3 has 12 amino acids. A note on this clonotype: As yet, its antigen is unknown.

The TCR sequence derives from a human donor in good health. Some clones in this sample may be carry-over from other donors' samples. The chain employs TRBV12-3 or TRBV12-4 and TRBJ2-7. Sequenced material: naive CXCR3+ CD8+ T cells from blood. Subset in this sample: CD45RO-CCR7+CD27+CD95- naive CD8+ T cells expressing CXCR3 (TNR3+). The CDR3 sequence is CASSLASYEQYF.